This T cell receptor (beta chain) is from a study of T cell clonotyping in hematopoietic cell transplantation. V was cut by 5 bases and J by 1 base, with 17 bases left in between. This CDR3 comprises 16 residues. Per germline, CDR1 MNHEY and CDR2 SMNVEV (reference sequence). Sequenced by immunoSEQ multiplex PCR; TCRdb stores in-frame clones only, minus some. The data contain around 37,000 clones, approximately 95% of them singletons. Sequencing was carried out using peripheral blood mononuclear cells. The rearrangement uses TRBV27 and TRBJ1-1; weak D call: TRBD1 (5 bases). The receptor was isolated from a man under 40 in good health. Some clones in this sample may be carry-over from other donors' samples. Here the CDR3 reads CASSLNVWGTNTEAFF. For the CDR3, the DNA is TGTGCCAGCAGTCTAAACGTATGGGGGACGAACACTGAAGCTTTCTTT.